This T cell receptor beta chain was observed in a study of response to subunit inactivated influenza vaccine. Study-wide results and limits: There was a suggestion from the authors that each seasonal influenza vaccination recruits few new T cells.

A remark on this clonotype: Its antigen remains unknown.

From the RT-PCR reads, TCRdb called clonotypes with MiXCR, one entry per CDR3 protein. The data hold about 530,000 distinct CDR3 sequences, with approximately 12% observed a single time. CDR1 and CDR2 (germline): SGHTA, FQGNSA. This CDR3 is built from 15 residues. The trim removed 8 bases at V and 1 base at J, leaving 6 bases unmatched. V gene TRBV7-2 combines with J gene TRBJ2-2, with 8 bases lining up with TRBD2. Sequenced material: PBMCs from blood, taken on the day of vaccination. This clonotype was obtained from a man aged 50 to 60 who received an inactivated influenza vaccine. CDR3 region: CASGPGLVNTGELFF. The CDR3 DNA follows: TGTGCCAGCGGTCCGGGACTAGTGAACACCGGGGAGCTGTTTTTT.